The T cell receptor (beta chain) described here comes from a study of graft-versus-host responses after intestinal transplantation. Germline CDR1 and CDR2: SSHAT and FNYEAQ (reference sequence). CDR3 length equals 13 residues. V gave up 5 bases and J gave up 5 bases, with 13 bases separating them. The protocol was immunoSEQ multiplex PCR, while the TCRdb copy is restricted to in-frame clones and leaves out a portion. The sample has some 70,000 clones, roughly 92% seen once; the top ten hold around 6.7%. The receptor's source is a human patient who received an intestinal transplant, so some T cells may come from the graft donor. This specimen consisted of bone marrow, obtained approximately 740 days after intestinal transplantation. The genes are TRBV7-7 and TRBJ2-7; a weak D match, TRBD2 (7 bases). As DNA, the CDR3 is TGTGCCAGCAGCCCCACGGGGGGCGACGAGCAGTACTTC. Translated: CASSPTGGDEQYF.